One sample yielded the 14 T cell receptor beta chains listed below, sequenced in a study of Graves' ophthalmopathy and Graves' hyperthyroidism (dated by TCRdb to the late 2010s). Sequencing instrument: Illumina HiSeq 2000. For repertoire sequencing, the TCR beta CDR3 regions were amplified from RNA transcripts. A first-round RT-PCR used HTBI primers with the Qiagen OneStep RT-PCR kit, followed by a second-round multiplex PCR, size selection and purification. TCRdb reanalyzed the raw reads on its own, using fastp at Q25 for trimming and MiXCR for clone calling, and kept in-frame beta chains. Records with the same CDR3 protein are collapsed into one entry carrying the most frequent genes and DNA. The sample data list about 740,000 distinct CDR3 sequences, and approximately 40% of these were observed just once. The ten largest clones add up to roughly 45% of the sample. Sequencing input: peripheral blood. The receptors stem from an adult man with Graves' ophthalmopathy.

J is TRBJ1-1 and V is TRBV7-9; no definite D call. The germline V and J ends were trimmed by 6 bases and 9 bases, with 17 bases remaining between them. This CDR3 has 13 amino acids. Germline V gene data show CDR1 as SEHNR and CDR2 as FQNEAQ (reference sequence). The CDR3 protein is CASSPGPTRQAFF. CDR3 DNA sequence: TGTGCCAGCAGTCCCGGACCAACCCGCCAAGCTTTCTTT. Supplemented by reference TRBV7-9 and TRBJ1-1, the full variable domain reads DTGVSQNPRHKITKRGQNVTFRCDPISEHNRLYWYRQTLGQGPEFLTYFQNEAQLEKSRLLSDRFSAERPKGSFSTLEIQRTEQGDSAMYLCASSPGPTRQAFFGQGTRLTVV.

This clonotype was counted only a few times. The chain recombines TRBV20-1 with TRBJ1-4; D ambiguous. V was shortened by 8 bases and J by 5 bases, with 12 bases between the two germline ends. CDR3 length equals 12 residues. Germline CDR1 and CDR2: DFQATT and SNEGSKA (reference sequence). The CDR3 sequence: CSLPWLNEKLFF. In DNA, the CDR3 is TGCAGTCTCCCTTGGTTGAATGAAAAACTGTTTTTT.

This chain joins TRBV7-6 and TRBJ2-5; possibly TRBD1 for D (6 bases). Germline V gene sequence: CDR1 SGHVS, CDR2 FNYEAQ. The V end lost 6 bases, the J end lost 3 bases, and 14 bases lay between the germline ends. The CDR3 spans 14 residues. CDR3 bases: TGTGCCAGCAGTGAACGGGACACAAAAGAGACCCAGTACTTC. This sequence encodes CASSERDTKETQYF.

The V and J genes are TRBV7-8 and TRBJ1-1, with D unclear. The CDR3 spans 14 residues. Germline lookup yields CDR1 SGHVS and CDR2 FQNEAQ. V lost 5 bases, J lost 3 bases, and 13 bases lay in between. The CDR3 protein is CASSPDSGDTEAFF. The CDR3 DNA is TGTGCCAGCAGCCCAGATAGCGGGGACACTGAAGCTTTCTTT. The full variable domain, completed using reference TRBV7-8 and TRBJ1-1, is GAGVSQSPRYKVAKRGQDVALRCDPISGHVSLFWYQQALGQGPEFLTYFQNEAQLDKSGLPSDRFFAERPEGSVSTLKIQRTQQEDSAVYLCASSPDSGDTEAFFGQGTRLTVV.

Written as DNA, the CDR3 is TGTGCCAGCAGCCGGGACAGGGGTTCCGACGAGCAGTACTTC. Translated: CASSRDRGSDEQYF. The chain combines TRBV12-3 or TRBV12-4 with TRBJ2-7; 10 positions agree with TRBD1. This CDR3 comprises 14 residues. V lost 6 bases and J lost 5; bases outside the gene matches: 7.

The genes are TRBV7-2 and TRBJ1-1; 11 positions match TRBD1. The V and J ends lost 2 bases and 3 bases, in that order; junction bases with no gene match: 5. Germline-derived CDR1 and CDR2 are SGHTA and FQGNSA. The length of the CDR3 is 16 residues. CDR3 protein: CASSLSGTGGDTEAFF. The CDR3 DNA is TGTGCCAGCAGCTTATCCGGGACAGGGGGTGACACTGAAGCTTTCTTT.

The V and J genes are TRBV5-1 and TRBJ2-5; D is possibly TRBD1 or TRBD2 (5 bases each). The CDR3 spans 15 residues. With 5 bases removed from V and 6 bases from J, the gap between germline ends came to 20 bases. Germline CDR1 and CDR2: SGHRS and YFSETQ. CDR3 sequence reads: CASSSRWGRGKTQYF. Here the CDR3 DNA reads TGCGCCAGCAGTTCCAGGTGGGGCCGGGGAAAGACCCAGTACTTC.

The V gene is TRBV7-9, the J gene TRBJ1-4; no firm D call. The CDR3 length is 16 residues. Germline V gene sequence: CDR1 SEHNR, CDR2 FQNEAQ (reference sequence). The V end lost 1 base, the J end lost 3 bases, and 12 bases lay between the germline ends. CDR3 in amino acids: CASSLGSAASNEKLFF. The CDR3 coding sequence is TGTGCCAGCAGCTTAGGGTCTGCGGCCTCTAATGAAAAACTGTTTTTT.

This clonotype was detected only a few times. The CDR3: CASRALGGDTIYF. For the CDR3, the DNA is TGTGCCAGTAGAGCCCTCGGAGGGGACACCATATATTTT. This chain links TRBV19 with TRBJ1-3; D may be TRBD1 (5 bases). The CDR3 has 13 amino acids. Trimming removed 6 bases from V and 8 bases from J, with 14 bases in between. In germline, CDR1 is LNHDA, CDR2 SQIVND (reference sequence).

This clonotype was counted between two and nine times. The V and J genes are TRBV9 and TRBJ2-5; D unclear. Trimming pared 2 bases from V and 0 bases from J, leaving 17 bases between. This CDR3 has 17 residues. CDR1 is SGDLS and CDR2 is YYNGEE in the germline V gene. The CDR3 region has the DNA TGTGCCAGCAGCGTTAGTGGTGGGGTAGGTTACCAAGAGACCCAGTACTTC. It yields the protein CASSVSGGVGYQETQYF.

The rearrangement uses TRBV20-1 and TRBJ2-7, with TRBD2 matching 13 bases. The CDR3 extends over 16 amino acids. Per the germline V gene, CDR1 is DFQATT and CDR2 is SNEGSKA (reference sequence). V lost 6 bases to trimming and J lost 3 bases; unmatched junction nucleotides: 11. For the CDR3, the DNA is TGCAGTGCCATGGGACTAGCGGGGACGATCGACTACGAGCAGTACTTC. Amino acids: CSAMGLAGTIDYEQYF.

Turning to this clonotype: One end of the junction fails to match germline, which may point to a read error. J is TRBJ1-1 and V is TRBV18; TRBD1 is a possible D gene (5 bases). The CDR3 is made up of 13 amino acids. Germline V CDR1 and CDR2: KGHSH, LQKENI. The CDR3 nucleotides are TGTGCCAGCTCGGCCGGGACCGAAGGTGAAACTTTCTTT. This codes for CASSAGTEGETFF. The entire variable domain, with the rest obtained from reference TRBV18 and TRBJ1-1, is as follows: NAGVMQNPRHLVRRRGQEARLRCSPMKGHSHVYWYRQLPEEGLKFMVYLQKENIIDESGMPKERFSAEFPKEGPSILRIQQVVRGDSAAYFCASSAGTEGETFFGQGTRLTVV.

At least ten counts were recorded for this clonotype. This rearrangement joins TRBV11-2 to TRBJ2-5; the D gene is possibly TRBD1 (5 bases). From germline, CDR1 is SGHAT and CDR2 FQNNGV. CDR3 size: 15 residues. The ends were cut back, 1 base at V and 5 bases at J, with 14 bases in the middle. This chain's CDR3 is CASSLVGRAVETQYF. CDR3 coding DNA: TGTGCCAGCAGCTTAGTAGGCAGGGCGGTCGAGACCCAGTACTTC.

The V gene is TRBV7-4, the J gene TRBJ1-3, with D possibly TRBD1 on 5 matching bases. The V and J ends lost 4 bases and 2 bases respectively, with 12 bases between them. Germline V gives CDR1 SGHVT, CDR2 SQSDAQ. The CDR3 runs 15 residues. The CDR3 bases are TGTGCCAGCAGCTGGGGCGGGGTCCCTGGAAACACCATATATTTT. Translated, it gives CASSWGGVPGNTIYF.